This TCR beta chain stems from a study of T cells after posttransplantation cyclophosphamide. General observations from the study: Recipient CMV seropositivity and CMV reactivation strongly tracked TRB clonality. Donor CD8+ memory clones often dominated recipient blood repertoires at later times. Skin or GI-infiltrating T cells shared few TRB sequences with blood.

Germline values: CDR1 MNHNS, CDR2 SASEGT. Trimming took 8 bases from V and 3 from J; bases not matched to a gene: 4. The CDR3 has 14 amino acids. Profiling relied on immunoSEQ multiplex PCR, and the TCRdb table lists in-frame clones only, not all of them. The sample shows 23,000 or so clones, none of them appearing just once. A marrow graft followed busulfan-fludarabine conditioning, with cyclophosphamide on days +3 and +4. This clone appeared many times. Its target is not known. The TCR sequence derives from a male patient younger than 35 who received an allogeneic stem cell transplant from a related donor, was CMV-positive, and had no GVHD. Some T cells here may be from the graft donor. Sequences were derived from PBMCs, sampled after allogeneic stem cell transplant with posttransplant cyclophosphamide. The genes are TRBV6-1 and TRBJ2-2; 9 bases match TRBD1. The CDR3 is CASRTGVDTGELFF. In DNA, the CDR3 is TGTGCCAGCCGGACAGGGGTCGACACCGGGGAGCTGTTTTTT.